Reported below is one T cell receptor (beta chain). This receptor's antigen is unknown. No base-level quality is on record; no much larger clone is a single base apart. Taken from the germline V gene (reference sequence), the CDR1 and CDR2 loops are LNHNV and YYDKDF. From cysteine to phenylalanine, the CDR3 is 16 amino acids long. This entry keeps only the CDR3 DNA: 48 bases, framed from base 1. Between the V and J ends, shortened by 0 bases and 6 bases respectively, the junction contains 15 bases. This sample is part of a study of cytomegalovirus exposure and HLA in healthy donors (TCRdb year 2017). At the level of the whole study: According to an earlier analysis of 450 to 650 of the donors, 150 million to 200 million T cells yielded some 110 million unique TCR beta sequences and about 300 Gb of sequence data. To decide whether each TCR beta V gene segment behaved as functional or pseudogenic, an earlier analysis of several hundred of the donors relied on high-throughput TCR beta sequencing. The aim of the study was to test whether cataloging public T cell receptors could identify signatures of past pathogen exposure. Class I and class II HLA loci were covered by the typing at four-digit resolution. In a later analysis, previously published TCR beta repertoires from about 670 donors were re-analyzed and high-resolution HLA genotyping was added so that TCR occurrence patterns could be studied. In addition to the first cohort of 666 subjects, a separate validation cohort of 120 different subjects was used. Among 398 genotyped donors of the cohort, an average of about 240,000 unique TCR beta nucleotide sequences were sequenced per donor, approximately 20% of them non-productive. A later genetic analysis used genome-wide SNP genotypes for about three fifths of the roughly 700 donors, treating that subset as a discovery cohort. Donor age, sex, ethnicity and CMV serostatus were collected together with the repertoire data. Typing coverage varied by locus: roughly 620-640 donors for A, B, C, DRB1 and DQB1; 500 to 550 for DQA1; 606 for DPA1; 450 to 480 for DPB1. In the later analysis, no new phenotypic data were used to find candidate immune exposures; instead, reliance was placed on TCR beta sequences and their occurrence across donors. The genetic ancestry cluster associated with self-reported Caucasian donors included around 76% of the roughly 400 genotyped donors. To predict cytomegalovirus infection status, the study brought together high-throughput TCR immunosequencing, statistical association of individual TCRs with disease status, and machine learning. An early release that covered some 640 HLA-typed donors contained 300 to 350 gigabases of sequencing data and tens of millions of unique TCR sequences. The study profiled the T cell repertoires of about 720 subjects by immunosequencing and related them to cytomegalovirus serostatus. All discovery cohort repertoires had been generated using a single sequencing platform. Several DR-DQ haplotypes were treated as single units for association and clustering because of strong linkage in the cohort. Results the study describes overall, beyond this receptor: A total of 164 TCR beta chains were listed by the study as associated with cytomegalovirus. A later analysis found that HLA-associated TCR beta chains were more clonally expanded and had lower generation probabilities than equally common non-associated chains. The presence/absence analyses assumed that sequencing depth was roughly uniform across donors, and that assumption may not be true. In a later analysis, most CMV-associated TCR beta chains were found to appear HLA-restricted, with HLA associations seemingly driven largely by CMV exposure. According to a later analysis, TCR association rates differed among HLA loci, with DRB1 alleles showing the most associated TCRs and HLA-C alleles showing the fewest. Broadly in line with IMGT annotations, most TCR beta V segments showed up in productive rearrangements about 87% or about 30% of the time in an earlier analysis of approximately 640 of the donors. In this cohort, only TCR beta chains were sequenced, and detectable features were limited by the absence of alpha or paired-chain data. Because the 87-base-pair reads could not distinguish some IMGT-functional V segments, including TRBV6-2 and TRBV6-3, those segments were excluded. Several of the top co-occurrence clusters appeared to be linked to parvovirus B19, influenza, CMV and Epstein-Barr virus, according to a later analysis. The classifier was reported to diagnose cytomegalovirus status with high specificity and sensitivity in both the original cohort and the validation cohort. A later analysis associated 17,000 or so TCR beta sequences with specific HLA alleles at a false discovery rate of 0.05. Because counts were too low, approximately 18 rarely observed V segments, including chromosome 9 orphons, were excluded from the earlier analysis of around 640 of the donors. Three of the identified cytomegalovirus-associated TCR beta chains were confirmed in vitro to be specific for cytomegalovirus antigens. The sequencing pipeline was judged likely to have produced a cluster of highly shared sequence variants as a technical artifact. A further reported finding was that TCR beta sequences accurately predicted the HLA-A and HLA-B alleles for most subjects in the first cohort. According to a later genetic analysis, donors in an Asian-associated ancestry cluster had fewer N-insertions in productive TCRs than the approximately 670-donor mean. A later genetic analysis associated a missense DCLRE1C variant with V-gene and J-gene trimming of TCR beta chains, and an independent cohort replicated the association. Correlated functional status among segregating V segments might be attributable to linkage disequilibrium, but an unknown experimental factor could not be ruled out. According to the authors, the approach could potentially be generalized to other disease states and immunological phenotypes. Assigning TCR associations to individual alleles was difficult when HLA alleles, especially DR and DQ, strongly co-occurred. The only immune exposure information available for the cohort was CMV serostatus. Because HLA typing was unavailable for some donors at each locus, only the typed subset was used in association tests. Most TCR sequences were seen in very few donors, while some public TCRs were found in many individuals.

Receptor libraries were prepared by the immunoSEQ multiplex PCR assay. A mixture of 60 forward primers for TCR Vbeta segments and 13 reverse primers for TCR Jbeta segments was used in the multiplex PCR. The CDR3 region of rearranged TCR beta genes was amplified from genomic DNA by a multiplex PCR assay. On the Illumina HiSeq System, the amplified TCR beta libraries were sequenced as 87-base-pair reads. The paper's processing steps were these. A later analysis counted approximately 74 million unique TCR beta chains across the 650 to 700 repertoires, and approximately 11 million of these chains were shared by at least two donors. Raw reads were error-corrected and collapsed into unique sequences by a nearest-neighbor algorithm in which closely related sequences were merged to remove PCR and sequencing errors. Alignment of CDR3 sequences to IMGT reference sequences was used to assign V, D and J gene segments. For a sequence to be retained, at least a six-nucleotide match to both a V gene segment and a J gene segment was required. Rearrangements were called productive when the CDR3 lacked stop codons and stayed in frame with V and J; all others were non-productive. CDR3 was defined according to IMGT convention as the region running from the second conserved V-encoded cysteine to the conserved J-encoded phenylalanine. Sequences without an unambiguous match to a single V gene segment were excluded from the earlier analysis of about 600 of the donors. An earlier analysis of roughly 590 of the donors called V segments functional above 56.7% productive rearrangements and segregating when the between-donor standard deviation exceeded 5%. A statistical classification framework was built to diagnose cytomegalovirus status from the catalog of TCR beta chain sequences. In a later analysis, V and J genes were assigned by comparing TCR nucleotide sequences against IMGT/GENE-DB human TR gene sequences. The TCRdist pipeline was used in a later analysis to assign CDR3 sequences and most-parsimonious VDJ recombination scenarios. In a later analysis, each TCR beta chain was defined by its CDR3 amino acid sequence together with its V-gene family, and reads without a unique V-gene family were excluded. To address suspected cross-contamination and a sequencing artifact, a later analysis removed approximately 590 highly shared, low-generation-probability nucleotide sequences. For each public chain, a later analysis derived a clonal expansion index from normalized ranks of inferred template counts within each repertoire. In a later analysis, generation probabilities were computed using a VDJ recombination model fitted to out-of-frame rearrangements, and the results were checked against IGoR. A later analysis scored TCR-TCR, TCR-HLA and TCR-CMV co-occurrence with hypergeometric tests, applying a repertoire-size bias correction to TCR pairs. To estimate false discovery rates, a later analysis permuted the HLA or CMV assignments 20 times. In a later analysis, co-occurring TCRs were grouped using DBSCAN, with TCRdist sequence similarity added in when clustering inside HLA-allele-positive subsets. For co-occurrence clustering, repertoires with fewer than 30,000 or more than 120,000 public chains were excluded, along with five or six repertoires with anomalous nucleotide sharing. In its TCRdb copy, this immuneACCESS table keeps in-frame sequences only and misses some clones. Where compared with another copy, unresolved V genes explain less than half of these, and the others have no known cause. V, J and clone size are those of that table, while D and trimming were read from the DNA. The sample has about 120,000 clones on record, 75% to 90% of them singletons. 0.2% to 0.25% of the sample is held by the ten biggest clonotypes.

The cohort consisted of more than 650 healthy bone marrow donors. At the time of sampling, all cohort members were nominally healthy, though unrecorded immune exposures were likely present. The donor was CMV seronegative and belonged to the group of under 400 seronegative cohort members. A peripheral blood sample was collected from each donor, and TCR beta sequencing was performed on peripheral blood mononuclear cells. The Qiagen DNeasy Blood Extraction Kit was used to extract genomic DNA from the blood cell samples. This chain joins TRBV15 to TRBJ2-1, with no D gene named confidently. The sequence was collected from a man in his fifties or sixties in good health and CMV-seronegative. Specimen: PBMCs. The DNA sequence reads TGTGCCACCAGCAGAGATCGGGTTCCCCAGACCAATGAGCAGTTCTTC. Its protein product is CATSRDRVPQTNEQFF.